This TCR beta chain was captured by sequencing in a study of metastatic and nonmetastatic thyroid tumors. Study-wide context: Malignant and benign thyroid patients had repertoires compared in peripheral blood and tumor or nodule tissue.

By frequency in the sample, this clone is medium-sized. The antigen is unknown. With MiXCR, TCRdb called clones anew from the PCR reads. The data show about 22,000 clones, roughly a sixth seen once. General observations from the study: For both blood and tumor, malignant thyroid tumors reportedly showed significantly higher TCR beta diversity than benign nodules did.

Among the patients, none had received any treatment before thyroid surgery. The V segment lost 2 bases and the J segment 16 bases; nucleotides outside the gene matches: 9. The CDR3 loop spans 13 amino acids. The germline V gene encodes CDR1 MDHEN and CDR2 SYDVKM. The sample was adjacent normal tissue. This receptor was obtained from a male donor with papillary thyroid cancer or a benign thyroid nodule (not recorded which). Some clones in this sample may be carry-over from other donors' samples. This chain joins TRBV28 and TRBJ1-3, with 9 bases aligning to TRBD1. CDR3 DNA sequence: TGTGCCAGCAGTTTAAGATCGACAGGGGGAAGTTATTTT. Translating gives CASSLRSTGGSYF.